This T cell receptor beta chain was sequenced during a study of identical twins. V lost 2 bases and J lost 7; bases outside the gene matches: 5. This CDR3 is 15 amino acids long. TCRdb independently ran MiXCR on the 5' RACE reads; one entry per CDR3 protein. The table has 650,000 to 750,000 distinct CDR3 sequences, approximately 22% seen once. The same sample was also studied in work on T cells expressing NK-cell markers.

The sequencing input was PBMCs. The V gene is TRBV12-3 or TRBV12-4, the J gene TRBJ2-5, with TRBD2 identical over 12 bases. This sequence originates from a woman in her late teens or twenties in good health. The CDR3 reads CASSLRLGLAGTQYF. In DNA form, the CDR3 reads TGTGCCAGCAGTTTACGTTTGGGACTAGCGGGGACCCAGTACTTC.